The source of this TCR beta chain is a study of shared clonotypes between healthy human individuals (dated by TCRdb to about 2020). The study in broad terms: A few men and a couple of women, aged 18 to 49 years, made up the cohort. To increase sequencing depth and limit assay-specific biases, TCR repertoire library preparation and sequencing were carried out by different laboratories using diverse techniques. Per donor, leukapheresis produced somewhere between about 0.85 and 10 billion PBMCs. The study deeply sequenced blood TCR repertoires of about five healthy adults to estimate repertoire size and the extent of clonotype sharing between individuals. For each donor, CD4 naive and CD4 memory were each run on three plates, CD8 naive on two plates, and CD8 memory on one plate. Study-wide findings and limitations: Estimated clonotype richness was generally larger for naive than for memory subsets. Sampling was limited to blood, and TCR repertoires in tissue likely differ from TCR repertoires in blood. Pairwise subsampling led to the expectation that sequencing depth would affect the degree of clonotype sharing among donors. Because the study included only a small number of donors, the genetic and exposure-history diversity represented was limited. Sharing across a few donors was observed for roughly 5.4% of naive CD4, about 4% of naive CD8, over 2% of memory CD4, and about 0.4% of memory CD8 clonotypes. Rarefaction of sorted-subset datasets indicated incomplete sequencing despite the large sequencing depth. Clonotypes shared by all four sorted-subset donors showed higher generation probabilities than non-shared clonotypes.

The CDR3 holds 15 amino acids from the cysteine to the phenylalanine. The entry retains the CDR3 DNA only, 45 bases that are in frame from base 1. Clipping removes 6 bases from V and 6 bases from J, with 11 as the unmatched junction base count. CDR1 and CDR2, per the germline V gene (reference sequence), are LNHDA and SQIVND. The donors were healthy, HIV-negative adults who had no recently reported acute infections or vaccinations. Every donor was a Caucasian adult living in Nashville, Tennessee, USA. CD4+ T cells were enriched by magnetic negative selection; naive cells were then positively selected on CD45RA, and the negative fraction formed the memory subset. After blood collection by leukapheresis, PBMCs were isolated using Ficoll-Histopaque density gradient centrifugation and then cryopreserved in the vapor phase of liquid nitrogen. Purity and quantity of every magnetically sorted T cell population were checked by analytical flow cytometry. Genomic DNA was isolated from each sorted fraction and quantified by UV absorbance on a Nanodrop 2000c.

Using the deep immunoSEQ assay, TCR CDR3 regions were amplified from genomic DNA by multiplex PCR. For each cell subset, the extracted genomic DNA was distributed evenly across all wells of several immunoSEQ 96-well plates, and each plate served as one replicate. Each replicate PCR for sorted subsets received 200 ng genomic DNA, equal to roughly 30,000 T cell genomes. Purified libraries were measured with a Qubit 3.0 fluorometer, size-checked on a Bioanalyzer 2100, and measured again with the KAPA Library Quantification kit. Every immunoSEQ 96-well plate was sequenced on a dedicated single-read 150-cycle Illumina NextSeq 550 flow cell. In the original analysis: Because the immunoSEQ output held only junctional sequences and lacked quality scores, the filtering could not match the filtering applied to full-length reads. To assign V/J genes and CDR3, sequences were annotated using PyIR, a Python wrapper for IgBLAST v1.9, with IMGT germline references. Any read was removed if the V/J assignment was weak (E-value above 1e-6), the CDR3 was missing, or the read contained stop codons, out-of-frame junctions, or ambiguous translated residues. A V3J clonotype was defined by an identical inferred V gene, J gene, and CDR3 amino acid sequence. The percentage overlap between two repertoires was calculated by dividing the number of shared unique clonotypes by the size of the smaller repertoire. RTK rarefaction, the Chao1 estimator, and Recon v2.1 estimates of unobserved clonotypes were used to assess repertoire richness. For all TCRbeta clonotypes obtained by the gDNA method from four donors, generation probabilities were computed with OLGA. TCRdb stores this immuneACCESS table with in-frame sequences only. Part of the clones is absent; in the studies checked, under half of the shortfall reflects unresolved V genes, and no reason is known for the rest. The V and J calls and clone size are taken from that table; D and trimming were inferred from the DNA. The sample records 2.3 million or so clones, 90% to 95% of which are singletons. About 0.39% of the sample comes from the top ten.

Concerning this clone: Its antigen has not been determined. It has no much larger one-base neighbor in the sample; base qualities were not kept.

The receptor comes from a man younger than 30 in good health. Some clones in this sample may be carry-over from other donors' samples. Sequenced material: naive CD4+ T cells from PBMCs. The meaning of the sample's cell subset or site label: CD45RA+ positively selected. The chain couples TRBV19 to TRBJ2-1, with 7 bases in between that match TRBD2. The CDR3 is CASRKSGTPFNEQFF. In nucleotides, the sequence is TGTGCCAGTAGGAAGAGCGGGACCCCCTTCAATGAGCAGTTCTTC.